What follows are 26 T cell receptor beta chains derived from one specimen sequenced in a study of blood T cell repertoires in COVID-19. The method was immunoSEQ multiplex PCR; TCRdb's version includes in-frame clones alone and lacks a portion of them. This sample carries approximately 43,000 clones, 81% of them seen once, and the ten largest clones take more than 30%. Sequencing was performed on peripheral blood. These receptors were collected from a man between 40 and 49 years old with active or convalescent COVID-19.

The chain couples TRBV5-4 to TRBJ2-2; 9 nucleotides align to TRBD2. The CDR3 consists of 15 residues. Germline loops: CDR1 SGHNT, CDR2 YYREEE (reference sequence). The ends lost 4 bases at V and 6 bases at J; junction bases unmatched: 7. CDR3 residues: CASSGAGGRPGELFF. The CDR3 DNA follows: TGTGCCAGCAGCGGCGCGGGGGGGAGGCCCGGGGAGCTGTTTTTT.

The chain is built from TRBV3-1 (or the pseudogene TRBV3-2) and TRBJ2-3, with 12 bases fitting TRBD2. In germline, CDR1 is LGHDT, CDR2 YNNKEL (reference sequence). This CDR3 region has 17 residues. V was pared by 11 bases and J by 0 bases, with 12 bases of the junction left unmatched. The CDR3 nucleotides are TGTGCCTCAAGTGCTAGCGGGGGGGCAAGAAGCACAGATACGCAGTATTTT. This codes for CASSASGGARSTDTQYF.

The chain is built from TRBV18 and TRBJ2-7; D is possibly TRBD2 (5 bases). Trimming removed 3 bases at V and 0 bases at J, with 12 bases between. Germline V lookup: CDR1 KGHSH, CDR2 LQKENI. This CDR3 has 15 amino acids. DNA for the CDR3: TGTGCCAGCTCACCTGAGGGCTTCAGCTCCTACGAGCAGTACTTC. It codes for CASSPEGFSSYEQYF. Variable domain in full (rest from reference TRBV18 and TRBJ2-7): NAGVMQNPRHLVRRRGQEARLRCSPMKGHSHVYWYRQLPEEGLKFMVYLQKENIIDESGMPKERFSAEFPKEGPSILRIQQVVRGDSAAYFCASSPEGFSSYEQYFGPGTRLTVT.

CDR3 protein: CASSGTSGSYNEQFF. The CDR3 bases are TGTGCCAGTAGCGGGACTAGCGGATCGTACAATGAGCAGTTCTTC. The chain combines TRBV19 with TRBJ2-1; 11 bases line up with TRBD2. This CDR3 comprises 15 residues. The germline gives CDR1 LNHDA, CDR2 SQIVND (reference sequence). Trimming took 6 bases from V and 4 from J; bases not matched to a gene: 5. Full variable domain (outside the CDR3, taken from reference TRBV19 and TRBJ2-1): DGGITQSPKYLFRKEGQNVTLSCEQNLNHDAMYWYRQDPGQGLRLIYYSQIVNDFQKGDIAEGYSVSREKKESFPLTVTSAQKNPTAFYLCASSGTSGSYNEQFFGPGTRLTVL.

This chain joins TRBV13 and TRBJ2-7; 9 bases are a match to TRBD1. From germline, CDR1 is PRHDT and CDR2 FYEKMQ (reference sequence). The V segment lost 1 base and the J segment 6 bases; nucleotides outside the gene matches: 10. The CDR3 has 16 residues. CDR3 residues: CASSLVPPDRGGEQYF. The CDR3 coding sequence is TGTGCCAGCAGCTTAGTACCCCCGGACAGGGGAGGCGAGCAGTACTTC.

V usage is TRBV4-1 and J usage is TRBJ2-1, with 9 nucleotides matching TRBD2. CDR3 length: 15 residues. CDR1 is MGHRA and CDR2 is YSYEKL in the germline V gene. V trimming: 4 bases; J trimming: 5 bases; junction bases outside the gene matches: 6. CDR3 coding DNA: TGCGCCAGCAGCCGCCGGGCGGGAGGGAACAATGAGCAGTTCTTC. Encoded protein: CASSRRAGGNNEQFF.

The chain recombines TRBV7-9 with TRBJ2-2, with D unresolved. The V end was cut by 3 bases, the J end by 6 bases, with 14 bases between. CDR3 length: 15 amino acids. Per the germline V gene, CDR1 is SEHNR and CDR2 is FQNEAQ (reference sequence). The CDR3 DNA reads as TGTGCCAGCAGCTTGTCCTGGAGTTGGTCCGGGGAGCTGTTTTTT. This gives the protein CASSLSWSWSGELFF.

The chain has TRBV19 and TRBJ2-5; 7 bases align to TRBD1. This CDR3 comprises 14 residues. Trimming at V came to 4 bases and at J to 3 bases, leaving 5 bases not matched to a gene. Germline V gene sequence: CDR1 LNHDA, CDR2 SQIVND (reference sequence). The CDR3 spells CASSSWDSEETQYF. CDR3 nucleotides: TGTGCCAGTAGTAGCTGGGACAGCGAAGAGACCCAGTACTTC.

This chain links TRBV6-2 or TRBV6-3 with TRBJ2-2, with D maybe TRBD1 (6 bases). The germline V gene encodes CDR1 MNHEY and CDR2 SVGEGT. CDR3 size: 15 residues. V gave up 6 bases and J gave up 3 bases, with 14 bases separating them. The CDR3 DNA sequence: TGTGCCAGCAGCCGAGGGGCAGGGGACACCGGGGAGCTGTTTTTT. Translating gives CASSRGAGDTGELFF.

V usage is TRBV9 and J usage is TRBJ2-1; possible D gene TRBD2, 7 bases. This CDR3 region has 15 residues. Germline V gene sequence: CDR1 SGDLS, CDR2 YYNGEE. V lost 4 bases and J 6 bases, leaving 17 bases between the germline ends. CDR3 residues: CASSPRGGEFNEQFF. In nucleotides, the CDR3 is TGTGCCAGCAGCCCCCGAGGGGGGGAGTTCAATGAGCAGTTCTTC.

This chain joins TRBV3-1 (or the pseudogene TRBV3-2) and TRBJ2-3; D uncertain. Trimming took 1 base from V and 1 from J, leaving 12 bases between them. CDR1 is LGHDT and CDR2 is YNNKEL in the germline V gene (reference sequence). CDR3 length: 16 amino acids. DNA of the CDR3: TGTGCCAGCAGCCAAGTTGTTCTACCGCGCACAGATACGCAGTATTTT. Its translation is CASSQVVLPRTDTQYF.

The gene calls are TRBV27 and TRBJ2-7; 8 bases are a match to TRBD1. J lost 3 bases, V lost 2 bases, and 15 bases had no gene match. The CDR3 has 18 amino acids. Per the germline V gene, CDR1 is MNHEY and CDR2 is SMNVEV (reference sequence). CDR3 region: CASSLEHHPGGSYYEQYF. As DNA, the CDR3 is TGTGCCAGCAGTTTAGAGCACCACCCAGGGGGCTCGTACTACGAGCAGTACTTC.

This clone was detected a few times. A read error may account for a junction end that differs from germline. This chain links TRBV25-1 with TRBJ2-6; D is perhaps TRBD1 (6 bases). CDR1 MGHDK and CDR2 SYGVNS come from the germline V gene. The CDR3 has 11 amino acids. The CDR3 here is CASTEGDILTF. Written as DNA, the CDR3 is TGTGCCAGCACTGAAGGGGACATCCTGACTTTC.

The table lists this clone with a few counts. The rearrangement links TRBV6-1 to TRBJ2-2; 12 bases are a match to TRBD2. J lost 1 base, V lost 4 bases, and 1 base had no gene match. The CDR3 totals 16 residues. The V gene's germline CDR1 is MNHNS and CDR2 SASEGT. For the CDR3, the DNA is TGTGCCAGCAGTGGACTAGCGGGAGAGAACACCGGGGAGCTGTTTTTT. Translation: CASSGLAGENTGELFF.

This clone was seen once. V is TRBV4-1 and J is TRBJ1-4; D possibly corresponds to TRBD1 (5 bases). There are 15 residues in the CDR3. CDR1 and CDR2 (germline): MGHRA, YSYEKL. Trimming took off 7 bases at V and 3 bases at J, with 15 bases between the two ends. CDR3 DNA: TGCGCCAGCACCCCCCGTTGGGGCTCTAATGAAAAACTGTTTTTT. Amino acids: CASTPRWGSNEKLFF.

CDR3 DNA: TGTGCCAGCAGTTTAGCAGGGCCCGTCGACGAGCAGTACTTC. Amino acids: CASSLAGPVDEQYF. The V and J genes are TRBV27 and TRBJ2-7, with D maybe TRBD1 (5 bases). Germline V CDR1 and CDR2: MNHEY, SMNVEV (reference sequence). The CDR3 loop spans 14 amino acids. Trimming left V 2 bases short and J 5 bases short, with 13 bases between.

DNA of the CDR3: TGTGCCAGCAGTCCAACGTTGGTAGCGGGAGGCACAGATACGCAGTATTTT. Protein product: CASSPTLVAGGTDTQYF. The chain is built from TRBV28 and TRBJ2-3; 9 bases are shared with TRBD2. V lost 5 bases to trimming and J lost 1 base; unmatched junction nucleotides: 10. The length of the CDR3 is 17 residues. CDR1 and CDR2 (germline): MDHEN, SYDVKM.

The gene calls are TRBV6-1 and TRBJ2-7; 11 bases fit TRBD2. J gave up 3 bases and V 1 base, and 2 bases lay outside the gene matches. The CDR3 is made up of 15 amino acids. CDR1 MNHNS and CDR2 SASEGT come from the germline V gene. The CDR3 reads CASSEGLAGSYEQYF. The CDR3 DNA follows: TGTGCCAGCAGTGAAGGACTAGCGGGGAGCTACGAGCAGTACTTC.

The rearrangement uses TRBV30 and TRBJ1-2; D unresolved. V was trimmed by 0 bases and J by 7 bases, leaving 18 bases between them. CDR3 length equals 15 residues. Germline V CDR1 and CDR2: GTSNPN, SVGIG (reference sequence). The CDR3 DNA is TGTGCCTGGAGTGTACAACTATCCTCCAGCGGTGGCTACACCTTC. This gives the protein CAWSVQLSSSGGYTF. The entire variable domain, with the rest obtained from reference TRBV30 and TRBJ1-2, is as follows: SQTIHQWPATLVQPVGSPLSLECTVEGTSNPNLYWYRQAAGRGLQLLFYSVGIGQISSEVPQNLSASRPQDRQFILSSKKLLLSDSGFYLCAWSVQLSSSGGYTFGSGTRLTVV.

J is TRBJ2-2 and V is TRBV3-1 (or the pseudogene TRBV3-2), with TRBD1 matching 11 bases. The CDR3 loop spans 17 amino acids. After removal of 3 bases from V and 5 bases from J, the junction contained 8 bases not matched to a gene. Germline V gives CDR1 LGHDT, CDR2 YNNKEL (reference sequence). The CDR3 sequence: CASSQERDRGWTGELFF. In nucleotides, the CDR3 is TGTGCCAGCAGCCAGGAACGGGACAGGGGGTGGACCGGGGAGCTGTTTTTT.

The chain employs TRBV4-3 and TRBJ2-2; D perhaps matches TRBD1 (6 bases). This CDR3 comprises 16 residues. Germline V gene sequence: CDR1 LGHNA, CDR2 YSLEER. The V end lost 1 base, the J end lost 4 bases, and 13 bases lay between the germline ends. CDR3 protein: CASSQVSGALTGELFF. Here the CDR3 DNA reads TGCGCCAGCAGCCAAGTATCAGGGGCCCTCACCGGGGAGCTGTTTTTT.

The J gene is TRBJ1-2, the V gene TRBV7-3, with 9 bases that match TRBD1. Unmatched junction bases numbered 8, after V lost 5 bases and J lost 7 bases. CDR3 length equals 14 residues. CDR1 and CDR2 (germline): SGHTA, FQGTGA. This CDR3 reads CASSRGDRASGYTF. CDR3 bases: TGTGCCAGCAGCCGAGGGGACAGGGCGTCTGGCTACACCTTC.

V is TRBV9 and J is TRBJ2-7, with a tentative D call TRBD2 (5 bases). The CDR3 is 14 residues long. Trimming took off 4 bases at V and 7 bases at J, with 18 bases between the two ends. CDR1 is SGDLS, CDR2 YYNGEE, per germline. The CDR3 DNA is TGTGCCAGCAGCTCCTTGACCGGCCGAGGGGAGCAGTACTTC. Its translation: CASSSLTGRGEQYF.

This clone was recorded only once. The chain uses TRBV7-6 and TRBJ2-1; 7 bases line up with TRBD2. The germline V gene has CDR1 SGHVS and CDR2 FNYEAQ. The CDR3 loop spans 15 amino acids. Trimming cost V 1 base and J 7 bases; bases outside gene matches: 7. CDR3 amino acids: CASSLDLAARNEQFF. The CDR3 DNA follows: TGTGCCAGCAGCTTAGACCTAGCGGCCCGGAATGAGCAGTTCTTC.

This sequence joins TRBV6-2 or TRBV6-3 and TRBJ2-5, with D perhaps matching TRBD1 (6 bases). The germline V gene has CDR1 MNHEY and CDR2 SVGEGT. V was cut by 1 base and J by 9 bases, with 15 bases left in between. This CDR3 has 14 amino acids. CDR3 DNA: TGTGCCAGCAGTTACTACCCGGGGAAGGGGGCCCAGTACTTC. It codes for CASSYYPGKGAQYF.

The gene calls are TRBV27 and TRBJ1-6; 9 nucleotides agree with TRBD1. This CDR3 has 13 residues. In germline, CDR1 is MNHEY, CDR2 SMNVEV (reference sequence). The V and J ends lost 7 bases and 9 bases, in that order; junction bases with no gene match: 4. In DNA, the CDR3 is TGTGCCAGCAAAGGGACAGGGACTTCACCCCTCCACTTT. It is translated as CASKGTGTSPLHF.